A single sample is the source of the 18 T cell receptor beta chains below, sequenced in a study of blood T cell repertoires in COVID-19. Clones were read by immunoSEQ multiplex PCR, and TCRdb kept only the in-frame ones, dropping some. The top ten hold approximately 4.1% of the sample, which has about 160,000 clones, about 87% seen once. Input material: peripheral blood. The source of these receptors is a woman aged 55-75 years who had recovered from COVID-19.

This clone occurred a few times. The chain uses TRBV9 and TRBJ2-1; TRBD2 matches at 13 bases. Germline V gene sequence: CDR1 SGDLS, CDR2 YYNGEE. V was pared by 4 bases and J by 14 bases, with 6 bases of the junction left unmatched. The CDR3 is made up of 13 amino acids. The CDR3 nucleotides are TGTGCCAGCAGCAGAGGGACTAGCGGGGCGGAGTTCTTC. Translating it yields CASSRGTSGAEFF.

Notes on this clone: Other nucleotide sequences from this sample produce the same CDR3. The chain carries TRBV18 and TRBJ1-1; D unclear. Germline loops: CDR1 KGHSH, CDR2 LQKENI. The CDR3 is 12 residues long. V lost 3 bases, J lost 7 bases, and 9 bases lay in between. This CDR3 is CASSPRAGEAFF. Here the CDR3 DNA reads TGTGCCAGCTCACCCCGAGCCGGTGAAGCTTTCTTT.

The CDR3 DNA reads as TGCGCCAGCAGCCTCGTGGAGGGGGCCGGTTCTGGTAGCTACACCTTC. It is translated as CASSLVEGAGSGSYTF. The V gene is TRBV5-1, the J gene TRBJ1-2, with 7 bases matching TRBD1. Trimming removed 4 bases from V and 9 bases from J; junction bases left unmatched: 18. CDR1 and CDR2 from the germline V gene are SGHRS and YFSETQ. The CDR3 is 16 amino acids. Together with reference TRBV5-1 and TRBJ1-2, the CDR3 gives the full variable domain: KAGVTQTPRYLIKTRGQQVTLSCSPISGHRSVSWYQQTPGQGLQFLFEYFSETQRNKGNFPGRFSGRQFSNSRSEMNVSTLELGDSALYLCASSLVEGAGSGSYTFGSGTRLTVV.

The V call is TRBV29-1, the J call TRBJ2-5, with TRBD1 matching over 7 bases. In germline, CDR1 is SQVTM, CDR2 ANQGSEA. The CDR3 contains 12 residues. The V gene end was trimmed by 8 bases and the J gene end by 5 bases; junction bases not matched to a gene: 8. Written as DNA, the CDR3 is TGCAGCTCGGGCCCCAGGGGGGAGACCCAGTACTTC. The encoded protein is CSSGPRGETQYF. The entire variable domain, with the rest obtained from reference TRBV29-1 and TRBJ2-5, is as follows: SAVISQKPSRDICQRGTSLTIQCQVDSQVTMMFWYRQQPGQSLTLIATANQGSEATYESGFVIDKFPISRPNLTFSTLTVSNMSPEDSSIYLCSSGPRGETQYFGPGTRLLVL.

This sequence joins TRBV2 and TRBJ2-1; D gene unclear. CDR3 length equals 15 residues. The germline CDR1 and CDR2 sequences are SNHLY and FYNNEI. Trimming pared 7 bases from V and 4 bases from J, leaving 17 bases between. DNA of the CDR3: TGTGCCAGCACCTCCCAAAGTAGTGCGTACAATGAGCAGTTCTTC. Protein: CASTSQSSAYNEQFF.

This chain connects TRBV5-1 to TRBJ2-5, with TRBD2 identical over 14 bases. This CDR3 has 16 residues. With 4 bases clipped from V and 5 bases from J, the junction kept 7 bases outside the gene matches. CDR1 SGHRS and CDR2 YFSETQ come from the germline V gene. The CDR3 protein is CASSMGLAGAGETQYF. CDR3 in DNA: TGCGCCAGCAGCATGGGACTAGCGGGGGCTGGGGAGACCCAGTACTTC.

The V gene is TRBV6-2 or TRBV6-3, the J gene TRBJ2-1; 9 bases align to TRBD2. The germline V gene has CDR1 MNHEY and CDR2 SVGEGT. The CDR3 has 16 residues. After removal of 1 base from V and 4 bases from J, the junction contained 5 bases not matched to a gene. The CDR3 protein is CASSYYMAGGYNEQFF. The CDR3 nucleotides are TGTGCCAGCAGTTACTACATGGCGGGGGGGTACAATGAGCAGTTCTTC.

J is TRBJ2-3 and V is TRBV2, with a tentative D call TRBD1 (6 bases). The CDR3 has 15 amino acids. Trimming removed 5 bases from V and 2 bases from J, with 14 bases in between. Germline-derived CDR1 and CDR2 are SNHLY and FYNNEI. CDR3 residues: CASSPRTAYTDTQYF. As DNA, the CDR3 is TGTGCCAGCAGTCCCCGGACAGCATACACAGATACGCAGTATTTT.

The chain links TRBV6-6 to TRBJ2-3, with 12 bases identical to TRBD2. The CDR3 has 15 residues. The V gene end was trimmed by 5 bases and the J gene end by 8 bases; junction bases not matched to a gene: 8. The germline V gene encodes CDR1 MNHNY and CDR2 SVGAGI (reference sequence). The CDR3 DNA follows: TGTGCCAGCAGTCGGACTAGCGGGGAGACTCGTACGCAGTATTTT. This codes for CASSRTSGETRTQYF.

The chain employs TRBV5-1 and TRBJ2-3; 12 bases map to TRBD2. V shed 3 bases and J 5 bases; nucleotides not matched to a gene: 7. CDR1 is SGHRS, CDR2 YFSETQ, per germline. The length of the CDR3 is 16 residues. Here the CDR3 reads CASSSPSGGAEDTQYF. CDR3 DNA: TGCGCCAGCAGCTCCCCTAGCGGGGGGGCCGAAGATACGCAGTATTTT.

This clone appeared once. Here the CDR3 DNA reads TGTGCCAGCAGCCAATACGGAGGGACGGCTAGAAACACCATATATTTT. Translated: CASSQYGGTARNTIYF. The chain uses TRBV4-2 and TRBJ1-3, with D perhaps matching TRBD1 (5 bases). The CDR3 has 16 amino acids. Germline lookup yields CDR1 LGHNA and CDR2 YNFKEQ. The V end was cut by 2 bases, the J end by 5 bases, with 16 bases between.

The rearrangement joins TRBV5-1 to TRBJ2-7, with TRBD2 matching 7 bases. The germline CDR1 and CDR2 sequences are SGHRS and YFSETQ. Germline trimming cut 1 base from V and 0 bases from J; bases unmatched to any gene: 7. This CDR3 has 16 residues. CDR3 nucleotide sequence: TGCGCCAGCAGCTTGATGGCGGGGGTAAGCTCCTACGAGCAGTACTTC. Translated: CASSLMAGVSSYEQYF.

This clone turned up a few times. This sequence joins TRBV6-4 and TRBJ1-5; maybe TRBD1 (5 bases). The V end lost 5 bases, the J end lost 4 bases, and 15 bases lay between the germline ends. CDR3 length equals 15 residues. Germline-derived CDR1 and CDR2 are MRHNA and SNTAGT. CDR3 nucleotide sequence: TGTGCCAGCAGTCCCGTTGGGGGAGGGAATCAGCCCCAGCATTTT. This encodes CASSPVGGGNQPQHF.

The chain couples TRBV28 to TRBJ1-2, with TRBD1 matching over 7 bases. Germline V gene data show CDR1 as MDHEN and CDR2 as SYDVKM. The CDR3 is 17 residues long. V trimming: 5 bases; J trimming: 7 bases; junction bases outside the gene matches: 19. Here the CDR3 reads CASSPGRTDRRKSGYTF. Written as DNA, the CDR3 is TGTGCCAGCAGTCCTGGTAGAACGGACAGGAGGAAGAGTGGCTACACCTTC.

The DNA of the CDR3 is TGTGCCAGTAGTACGGGACAGCAAGAGACCCAGTACTTC. Encoded protein: CASSTGQQETQYF. The rearrangement links TRBV19 to TRBJ2-5; the match to TRBD1 covers 7 bases. Trimming took 4 bases from V and 2 from J; bases not matched to a gene: 1. This CDR3 is 13 amino acids long. Germline CDR1 reads LNHDA; CDR2 reads SQIVND (reference sequence). The whole variable domain, filled in from reference TRBV19 and TRBJ2-5, reads DGGITQSPKYLFRKEGQNVTLSCEQNLNHDAMYWYRQDPGQGLRLIYYSQIVNDFQKGDIAEGYSVSREKKESFPLTVTSAQKNPTAFYLCASSTGQQETQYFGPGTRLLVL.

The chain carries TRBV6-4 and TRBJ1-2, with 8 positions matching TRBD1. The CDR3 extends over 15 amino acids. J lost 0 bases, V lost 7 bases, and 7 bases had no gene match. The germline V gene encodes CDR1 MRHNA and CDR2 SNTAGT. In nucleotides, the CDR3 is TGTGCCAGCACCCAGGGGGCGATCCCTAACTATGGCTACACCTTC. Residues: CASTQGAIPNYGYTF.

This chain links TRBV5-4 with TRBJ1-2, with 9 bases aligning to TRBD1. CDR3 length equals 15 residues. CDR1 SGHNT and CDR2 YYREEE come from the germline V gene (reference sequence). Trimming cost V 3 bases and J 4 bases; bases outside gene matches: 7. CDR3 sequence reads: CASSSTGGWGYGYTF. The CDR3 coding sequence is TGTGCCAGCAGCTCAACAGGGGGCTGGGGCTATGGCTACACCTTC.

V is TRBV19 and J is TRBJ2-7; TRBD1 agrees at 10 bases. The length of the CDR3 is 16 residues. J lost 8 bases, V lost 4 bases, and 14 bases had no gene match. The germline V gene encodes CDR1 LNHDA and CDR2 SQIVND (reference sequence). The DNA for the CDR3 is TGTGCCAGTAGTACCTCGGCGGGGACAGGGGTCACAAAGCAGTACTTC. It encodes CASSTSAGTGVTKQYF.